These 5 T cell receptor beta chains were sequenced from one sample in a study of tumor-infiltrating lymphocytes in primary liver carcinoma. From roughly 0.5 ug total RNA, TCR beta cDNA was generated with a primer in the constant region. TCR beta libraries came from three nested multiplex PCR rounds using slightly modified ARM-PCR. A C-beta reverse primer was combined with TRBV1-TRBV30 forward primers in the first two PCR rounds, and each round had ten to eleven cycles. Each CDR3 protein gets one entry after TCRdb re-called the multiplex PCR reads with MiXCR. The repertoire holds about 200,000 distinct CDR3 sequences, with 65% as singletons. Both blood RNA, taken from unsorted whole blood, and germline DNA were extracted. The source material was peripheral blood. Receptors were obtained from a woman aged 55-69 years with primary liver carcinoma and hepatitis B virus infection.

Concerning this clonotype: A much larger clone lies one base from this, so it may be a read error. J is TRBJ1-1 and V is TRBV4-1, with 8 bases fitting TRBD1. This CDR3 spans 15 amino acids. Germline V CDR1 and CDR2: MGHRA, YSYEKL. Here the CDR3 reads CASSLRDRWDTEASF. CDR3 coding DNA: TGCGCCAGCAGCCTAAGGGACAGGTGGGACACTGAAGCTTCCTTT.

Of note for this clonotype: At one end, the junction sequence differs from germline, possibly due to a read error. The rearrangement uses TRBV7-9 and TRBJ1-1, with a weak D call TRBD1 (5 bases). CDR1 and CDR2 (germline): SEHNR, FQNEAQ (reference sequence). The CDR3 has 15 amino acids. CDR3 protein: CARSYSGTANTEAFF. The CDR3 DNA reads TGTGCCAGAAGCTACTCCGGGACCGCGAACACTGAAGCTTTCTTT.

As concerns this clonotype: This may come from a read error, since a much larger clone is one base off. This chain uses TRBV29-1 with TRBJ2-1; TRBD2 matches at 9 bases. The CDR3 covers 16 residues. J was trimmed by 5 bases and V by 5 bases; bases with no gene match: 13. Germline V lookup: CDR1 SQVTM, CDR2 ANQGSEA. CDR3 loop: CSVRIFSSGTHNEQFF. DNA for the CDR3: TGCAGCGTTCGGATCTTCTCTAGCGGGACCCACAATGAGCAGTTCTTC.

A note on this clonotype: This may be a read error: a much more frequent sequence differs by one nucleotide. The gene calls are TRBV6-5 and TRBJ2-3; 12 nucleotides agree with TRBD2. The CDR3 covers 16 residues. Germline values: CDR1 MNHEY, CDR2 SVGAGI. The CDR3 region has the DNA TGTGTCAGCAGTTCCGGGACTAGCGGGAGCACAGATACGCAGTATTTT. It translates to CVSSSGTSGSTDTQYF.

On this clonotype: A read error may produce the germline difference seen at one junction end. This rearrangement joins TRBV5-1 to TRBJ2-7, with D hard to call. There are 11 residues in the CDR3. Germline values: CDR1 SGHRS, CDR2 YFSETQ. The CDR3 region is CACRNSYEQYF. The CDR3 bases are TGCGCCTGCAGAAACTCCTACGAGCAGTACTTC.